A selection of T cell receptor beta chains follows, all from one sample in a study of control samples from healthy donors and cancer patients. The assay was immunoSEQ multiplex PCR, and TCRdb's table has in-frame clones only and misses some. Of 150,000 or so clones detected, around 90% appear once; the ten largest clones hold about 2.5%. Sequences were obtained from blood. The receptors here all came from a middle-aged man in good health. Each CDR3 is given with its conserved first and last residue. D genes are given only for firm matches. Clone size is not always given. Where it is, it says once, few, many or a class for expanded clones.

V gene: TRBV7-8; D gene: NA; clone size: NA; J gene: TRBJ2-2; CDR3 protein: CASSHRRFYGELFF; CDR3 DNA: TGTGCCAGCAGCCATCGACGGTTCTACGGGGAGCTGTTTTTT
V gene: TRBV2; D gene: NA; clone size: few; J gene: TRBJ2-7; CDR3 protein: CATTAKPYF; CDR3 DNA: TGTGCCACCACAGCGAAACCGTACTTC
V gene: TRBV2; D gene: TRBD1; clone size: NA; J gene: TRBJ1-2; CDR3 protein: CASSLLQGALDGYTF; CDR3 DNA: TGTGCCAGCAGTCTTTTACAGGGGGCTTTGGATGGCTACACCTTC
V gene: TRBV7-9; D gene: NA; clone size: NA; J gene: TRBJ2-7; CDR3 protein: CASSLGPSYEQYF; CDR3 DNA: TGTGCCAGCAGCTTAGGACCGTCCTACGAGCAGTACTTC
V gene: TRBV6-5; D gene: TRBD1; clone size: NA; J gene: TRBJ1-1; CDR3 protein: CASSRTGQGHTEAFF; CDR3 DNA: TGTGCCAGCAGTCGGACGGGACAGGGACACACTGAAGCTTTCTTT
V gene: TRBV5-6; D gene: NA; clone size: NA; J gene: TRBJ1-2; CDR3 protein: CASSLLVGGYTF; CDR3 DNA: TGTGCCAGCAGCTTGTTAGTAGGAGGCTACACCTTC
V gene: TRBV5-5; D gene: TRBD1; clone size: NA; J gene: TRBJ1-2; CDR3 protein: CASSLAGTGGYGYTF; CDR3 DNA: TGTGCCAGCAGCTTGGCCGGGACAGGGGGCTATGGCTACACCTTC
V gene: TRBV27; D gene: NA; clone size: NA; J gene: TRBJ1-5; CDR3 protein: CASSITGNQPQHF; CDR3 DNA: TGTGCCAGCAGTATAACAGGGAATCAGCCCCAGCATTTT
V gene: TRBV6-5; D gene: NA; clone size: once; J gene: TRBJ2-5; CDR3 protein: CASSYRGQETQYF; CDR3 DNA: TGTGCCAGCAGTTACCGAGGCCAAGAGACCCAGTACTTC
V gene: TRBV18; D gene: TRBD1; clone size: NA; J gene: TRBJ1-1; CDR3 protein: CASSPGRQGATEAFF; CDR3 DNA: TGTGCCAGCTCACCAGGTCGGCAGGGGGCAACTGAAGCTTTCTTT
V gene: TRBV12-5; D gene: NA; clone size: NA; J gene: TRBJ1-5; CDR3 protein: CASGFHQPQHF; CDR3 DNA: TGTGCTAGTGGTTTCCATCAGCCCCAGCATTTT
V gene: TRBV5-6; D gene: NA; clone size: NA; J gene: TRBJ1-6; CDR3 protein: CASELGFGNSPLHF; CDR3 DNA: TGTGCCAGCGAATTAGGGTTTGGGAATTCACCCCTCCACTTT
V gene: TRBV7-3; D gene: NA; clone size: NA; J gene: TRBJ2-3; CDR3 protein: CASSRGGFGTDTQYF; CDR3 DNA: TGTGCCAGCAGCCGAGGGGGTTTCGGCACAGATACGCAGTATTTT
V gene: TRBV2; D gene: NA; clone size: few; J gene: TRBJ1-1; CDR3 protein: CASSRPVDTEAFF; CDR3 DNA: TGTGCCAGCAGTCGCCCGGTGGACACTGAAGCTTTCTTT
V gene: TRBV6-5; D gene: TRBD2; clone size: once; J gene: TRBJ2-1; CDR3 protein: CASSYGAGGENEQFF; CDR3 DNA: TGTGCCAGCAGTTATGGGGCGGGGGGCGAAAATGAGCAGTTCTTC
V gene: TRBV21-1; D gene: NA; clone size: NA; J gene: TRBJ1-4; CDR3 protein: CASSKRDVRGGNEKLFF; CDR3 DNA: TGTGCCAGCAGCAAACGGGACGTCAGGGGAGGGAATGAAAAACTGTTTTTT
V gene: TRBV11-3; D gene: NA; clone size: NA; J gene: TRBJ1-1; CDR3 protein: CASSLSGGTEAFF; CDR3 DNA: TGTGCCAGCAGCTTATCCGGGGGCACTGAAGCTTTCTTT
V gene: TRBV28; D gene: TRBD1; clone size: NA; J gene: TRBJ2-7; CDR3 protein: CASVPRGSSYEQYF; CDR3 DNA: TGTGCCAGCGTTCCCAGGGGGAGCTCCTACGAGCAGTACTTC
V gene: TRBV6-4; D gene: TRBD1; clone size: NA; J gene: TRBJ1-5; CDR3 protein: CASWRQGDGQPQHF; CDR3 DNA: TGTGCCAGCTGGAGACAGGGGGACGGTCAGCCCCAGCATTTT
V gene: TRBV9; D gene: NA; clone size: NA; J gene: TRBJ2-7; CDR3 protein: CASSVVGGRSPGEQYF; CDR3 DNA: TGTGCCAGCAGCGTAGTTGGCGGAAGGTCGCCGGGGGAGCAGTACTTC
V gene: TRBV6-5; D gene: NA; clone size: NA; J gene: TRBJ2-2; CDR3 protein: CASRVNTGELFF; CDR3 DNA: TGTGCCAGCAGGGTGAACACCGGGGAGCTGTTTTTT
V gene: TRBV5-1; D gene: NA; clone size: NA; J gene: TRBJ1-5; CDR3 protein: CASSLDGAGNQPQHF; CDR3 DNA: TGCGCCAGCAGCTTGGACGGGGCCGGAAATCAGCCCCAGCATTTT
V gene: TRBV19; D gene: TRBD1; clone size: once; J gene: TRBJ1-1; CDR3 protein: CASTITGVSNTEAFF; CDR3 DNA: TGTGCCAGTACCATTACAGGGGTCTCGAACACTGAAGCTTTCTTT
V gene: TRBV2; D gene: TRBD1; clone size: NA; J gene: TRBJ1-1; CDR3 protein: CASSAPGGEITEAFF; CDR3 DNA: TGTGCCAGCAGCGCTCCAGGGGGCGAGATCACTGAAGCTTTCTTT
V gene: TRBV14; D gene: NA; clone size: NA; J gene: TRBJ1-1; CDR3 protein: CASSLNTDTEAFF; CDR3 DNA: TGTGCCAGCAGCCTCAACACTGACACTGAAGCTTTCTTT
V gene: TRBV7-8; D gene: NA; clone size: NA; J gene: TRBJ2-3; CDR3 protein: CASSLIGSTDTQYF; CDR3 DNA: TGTGCCAGCAGCTTAATAGGGAGCACAGATACGCAGTATTTT
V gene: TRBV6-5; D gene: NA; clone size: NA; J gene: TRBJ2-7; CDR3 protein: CASSPPGRSSYEQYF; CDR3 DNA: TGTGCCAGCAGTCCCCCGGGGAGGAGCTCCTACGAGCAGTACTTC
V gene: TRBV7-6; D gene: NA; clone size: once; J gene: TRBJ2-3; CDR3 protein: CASSLTGGGSTDTQYF; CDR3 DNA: TGTGCCAGCAGCCTCACTGGGGGTGGCAGCACAGATACGCAGTATTTT
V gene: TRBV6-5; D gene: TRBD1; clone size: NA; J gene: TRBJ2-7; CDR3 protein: CASTNAGTGSYEQYF; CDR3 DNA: TGTGCCAGCACTAATGCCGGGACAGGGTCCTACGAGCAGTACTTC
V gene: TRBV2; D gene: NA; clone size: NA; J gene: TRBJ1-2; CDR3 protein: CASSETSYGYTF; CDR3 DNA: TGTGCCAGCAGTGAGACAAGCTATGGCTACACCTTC
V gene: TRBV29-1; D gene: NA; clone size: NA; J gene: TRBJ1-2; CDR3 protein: CSVAGTRGDYGYTF; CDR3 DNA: TGCAGCGTTGCCGGGACCCGGGGGGATTATGGCTACACCTTC
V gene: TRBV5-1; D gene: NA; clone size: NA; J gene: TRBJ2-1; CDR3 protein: CASSLGDSYNEQFF; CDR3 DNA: TGCGCCAGCAGCTTAGGTGACTCCTACAATGAGCAGTTCTTC
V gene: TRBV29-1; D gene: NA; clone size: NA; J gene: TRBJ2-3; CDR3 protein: CSVKGRGDTQYF; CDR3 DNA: TGCAGCGTTAAAGGGCGTGGAGATACGCAGTATTTT
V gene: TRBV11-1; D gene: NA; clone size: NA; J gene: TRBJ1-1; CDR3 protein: CASSLRAGRDTEAFF; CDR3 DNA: TGTGCCAGCAGCTTACGGGCAGGTAGAGACACTGAAGCTTTCTTT
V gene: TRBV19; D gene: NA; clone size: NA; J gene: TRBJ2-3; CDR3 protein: CASSVRNTQYF; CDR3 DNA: TGTGCCAGTAGTGTTCGGAATACGCAGTATTTT
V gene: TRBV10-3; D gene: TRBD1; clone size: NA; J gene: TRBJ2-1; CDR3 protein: CAISTRTGGTYNEQFF; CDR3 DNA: TGTGCCATCAGTACTAGGACAGGGGGCACCTACAATGAGCAGTTCTTC
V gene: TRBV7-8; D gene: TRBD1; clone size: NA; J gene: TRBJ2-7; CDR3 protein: CASSNGGTGAYEQYF; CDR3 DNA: TGTGCCAGCAGCAACGGAGGGACAGGAGCCTACGAGCAGTACTTC
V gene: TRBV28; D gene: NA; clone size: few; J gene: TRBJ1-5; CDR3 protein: CASRGAEGSNQPQHF; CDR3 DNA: TGTGCCAGCAGGGGGGCAGAGGGTAGCAATCAGCCCCAGCATTTT
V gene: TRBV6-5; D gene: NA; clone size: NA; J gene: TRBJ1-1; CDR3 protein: CASRWDTEAFF; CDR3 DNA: TGTGCCAGCAGGTGGGACACTGAAGCTTTCTTT
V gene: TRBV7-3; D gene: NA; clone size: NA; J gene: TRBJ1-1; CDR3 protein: CASSFSDGNTEAFF; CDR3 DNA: TGTGCCAGCAGCTTCTCCGACGGGAACACTGAAGCTTTCTTT
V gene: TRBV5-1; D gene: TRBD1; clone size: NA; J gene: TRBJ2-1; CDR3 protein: CASSFGQGALEQFF; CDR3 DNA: TGCGCCAGCAGCTTCGGACAGGGGGCACTAGAGCAGTTCTTC
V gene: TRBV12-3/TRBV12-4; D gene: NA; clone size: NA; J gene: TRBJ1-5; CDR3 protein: CASTPGGKQPQHF; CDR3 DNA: TGTGCCAGCACCCCGGGAGGGAAGCAGCCCCAGCATTTT
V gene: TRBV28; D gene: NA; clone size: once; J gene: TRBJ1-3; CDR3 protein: CASSFPGLSGNTIYF; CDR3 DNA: TGTGCCAGCAGTTTTCCTGGCCTCTCTGGAAACACCATATATTTT
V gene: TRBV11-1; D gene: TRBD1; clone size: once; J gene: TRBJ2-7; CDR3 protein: CASSPFGQGFSEQYF; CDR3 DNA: TGTGCCAGCAGCCCATTTGGACAGGGATTCTCCGAGCAGTACTTC
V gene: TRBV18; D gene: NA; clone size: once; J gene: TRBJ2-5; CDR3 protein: CASSLSRGNAETQYF; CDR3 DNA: TGTGCCAGCTCGCTCTCCAGGGGAAATGCGGAGACCCAGTACTTC
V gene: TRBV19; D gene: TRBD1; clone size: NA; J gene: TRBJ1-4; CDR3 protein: CASSHPTGGNEKLFF; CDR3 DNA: TGTGCCAGTAGTCACCCGACAGGGGGGAATGAAAAACTGTTTTTT
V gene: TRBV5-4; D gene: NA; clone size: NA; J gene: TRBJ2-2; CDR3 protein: CASSWAVGVPTGELFF; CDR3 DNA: TGTGCCAGCAGCTGGGCGGTGGGGGTTCCCACCGGGGAGCTGTTTTTT
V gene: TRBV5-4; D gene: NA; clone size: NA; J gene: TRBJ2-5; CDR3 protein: CASSLARTQETQYF; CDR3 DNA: TGTGCCAGCAGCTTGGCGAGAACCCAAGAGACCCAGTACTTC
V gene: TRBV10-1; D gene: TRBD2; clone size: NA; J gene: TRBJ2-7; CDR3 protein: CASSPTREGEQYF; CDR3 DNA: TGCGCCAGCAGTCCGACCAGGGAGGGGGAGCAGTACTTC
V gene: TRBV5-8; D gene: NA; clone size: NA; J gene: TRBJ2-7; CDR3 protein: CASSLPGETYEQYF; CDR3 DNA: TGTGCCAGCAGCTTGCCGGGGGAGACCTACGAGCAGTACTTC
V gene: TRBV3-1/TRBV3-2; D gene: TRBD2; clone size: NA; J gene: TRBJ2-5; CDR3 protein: CASSQAGGAQETQYF; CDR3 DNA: TGTGCCAGCAGCCAAGCCGGGGGGGCCCAAGAGACCCAGTACTTC
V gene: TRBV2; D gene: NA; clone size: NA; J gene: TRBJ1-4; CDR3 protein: CASSDGANEKLFF; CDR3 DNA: TGTGCCAGCAGTGACGGGGCTAATGAAAAACTGTTTTTT
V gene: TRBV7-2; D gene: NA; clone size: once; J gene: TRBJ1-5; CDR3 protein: CASSPDWSNQPQHF; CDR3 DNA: TGTGCCAGCAGCCCGGACTGGAGCAATCAGCCCCAGCATTTT
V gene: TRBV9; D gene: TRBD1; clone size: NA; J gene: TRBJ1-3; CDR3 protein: CAGSGTGQNSGNTIYF; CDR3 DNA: TGTGCCGGCAGCGGTACGGGACAGAACTCTGGAAACACCATATATTTT
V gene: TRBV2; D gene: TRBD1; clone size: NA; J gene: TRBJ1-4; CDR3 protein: CASSQGGEKLFF; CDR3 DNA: TGTGCCAGCAGTCAGGGGGGAGAAAAACTGTTTTTT
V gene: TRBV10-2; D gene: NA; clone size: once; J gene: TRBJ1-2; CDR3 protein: CASSQDNNYGYTF; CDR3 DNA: TGCGCCAGCAGTCAGGATAATAACTATGGCTACACCTTC